The 7 T cell receptor beta chains below come from one sample, sequenced in a study of blood T cell repertoires in COVID-19. Here immunoSEQ multiplex PCR was the method, and the copy in TCRdb shows in-frame clones only, minus some. The table has some 200,000 clones, under 90% seen once; the top ten hold approximately 9%. Sequencing was performed on PBMCs or T cells enriched from blood (not recorded which). The origin of the receptors is a woman between 50 and 59 years old with acute COVID-19.

This clone was observed a single time. The V gene is TRBV5-1, the J gene TRBJ1-4, with D possibly being TRBD1 (5 bases). Between the trimmed V and J ends, which lost 0 bases and 5 bases, there was a span of 11 bases. The length of the CDR3 is 15 residues. Germline V gene data show CDR1 as SGHRS and CDR2 as YFSETQ. The CDR3 DNA reads as TGCGCCAGCAGCTTGGGGGGCACCCAGAATGAAAAACTGTTTTTT. It translates to CASSLGGTQNEKLFF.

The chain combines TRBV29-1 with TRBJ1-4; perhaps TRBD1 as D (6 bases). This CDR3 contains 15 residues. CDR1 is SQVTM, CDR2 ANQGSEA, per germline. Trimming removed 3 bases at V and 7 bases at J, with 18 bases between. This CDR3 reads CSVDLSGTNSEKLFF. For the CDR3, the DNA is TGCAGCGTTGATCTCTCCGGGACAAACAGTGAAAAACTGTTTTTT.

The V call is TRBV29-1, the J call TRBJ2-1; TRBD2 matches at 15 bases. This CDR3 is 15 amino acids long. Germline trimming cut 5 bases from V and 7 bases from J; bases unmatched to any gene: 6. The germline CDR1 and CDR2 sequences are SQVTM and ANQGSEA. CDR3 region: CSVRGLAGGRNEQFF. In nucleotides, the CDR3 is TGCAGCGTTCGAGGACTAGCGGGAGGGCGGAATGAGCAGTTCTTC.

The chain links TRBV24-1 to TRBJ1-2, with TRBD1 matching over 7 bases. The germline CDR1 and CDR2 sequences are KGHDR and SFDVKD. The CDR3 has 14 amino acids. V dropped 7 bases and J dropped 7; count of bases not matched to a gene: 11. The CDR3: CATRSTGMESGYTF. DNA for the CDR3: TGTGCCACCAGATCGACAGGGATGGAATCTGGCTACACCTTC.

The chain carries TRBV4-2 and TRBJ2-3, with 8 bases aligning to TRBD2. Germline trimming cut 1 base from V and 4 bases from J; bases unmatched to any gene: 7. The CDR3 spans 16 residues. CDR1 LGHNA and CDR2 YNFKEQ come from the germline V gene. The CDR3 nucleotides read TGTGCCAGCAGCCAAGCATCGGGAGGGGGGCCAGATACGCAGTATTTT. This codes for CASSQASGGGPDTQYF.

The CDR3 coding sequence is TGTGCCAGCAGCTCAGGGGGCGTCCCGGTGGTCGGGGAGCTGTTTTTT. Translated, it gives CASSSGGVPVVGELFF. The chain has TRBV28 and TRBJ2-2; 8 bases are a match to TRBD1. From germline, CDR1 is MDHEN and CDR2 SYDVKM. CDR3 length equals 16 residues. With 6 bases clipped from V and 7 bases from J, the junction kept 13 bases outside the gene matches.

This chain uses TRBV5-1 with TRBJ2-3; 9 nucleotides match TRBD2. The CDR3 loop spans 15 amino acids. Trimming took 4 bases from V and 1 from J; bases not matched to a gene: 4. CDR1 SGHRS and CDR2 YFSETQ come from the germline V gene. The CDR3, as DNA: TGCGCCAGCAGCATTAAGCGGGGGGGCACAGATACGCAGTATTTT. This sequence encodes CASSIKRGGTDTQYF.